Shown below are 10 T cell receptor beta chains from a single sample sequenced in a study of radiation and T cells in renal cell carcinoma. This sample's time point: blood 2 weeks post-SBRT. Treatment given: 15 Gy SBRT to primary tumor, nephrectomy 4 weeks later. Assay used: immunoSEQ multiplex PCR; TCRdb lists only in-frame clones, some missing. This sample has about 150,000 clones, with roughly 90% found just once. The input for sequencing was blood, taken from a patient whose treatment included radiotherapy and nephrectomy. The receptors shown here come from a woman between 45 and 65 years old with renal cell carcinoma.

The chain recombines TRBV6-1 with TRBJ1-2, with D perhaps TRBD1 (6 bases). Germline V gene lookup returns CDR1 MNHNS and CDR2 SASEGT. V lost 7 bases, J lost 4 bases, and 13 bases lay in between. CDR3 length equals 13 residues. Written as DNA, the CDR3 is TGTGCCAGCACTGAGACAGGCCCCTATGGCTACACCTTC. It codes for CASTETGPYGYTF.

This chain links TRBV5-6 with TRBJ2-2; 9 nucleotides align to TRBD1. The CDR3 covers 16 residues. Germline CDR1 and CDR2: SGHDT and YYEEEE. The V gene end was trimmed by 5 bases and the J gene end by 0 bases; junction bases not matched to a gene: 5. The CDR3 DNA is TGTGCCAGCAGATTGACAGGGGGAGCGAACACCGGGGAGCTGTTTTTT. It encodes CASRLTGGANTGELFF.

This clone was found once. The chain is built from TRBV7-9 and TRBJ2-1; D assignment may be TRBD1 or TRBD2 (5 bases each). Germline loops: CDR1 SEHNR, CDR2 FQNEAQ (reference sequence). Trimming took 4 bases from V and 7 from J, leaving 17 bases between them. The length of the CDR3 is 15 residues. The CDR3 loop is CASSWGIERGNEQFF. The CDR3 bases are TGTGCCAGCAGCTGGGGCATAGAGAGGGGTAATGAGCAGTTCTTC. Full variable domain (outside the CDR3, taken from reference TRBV7-9 and TRBJ2-1): DTGVSQNPRHKITKRGQNVTFRCDPISEHNRLYWYRQTLGQGPEFLTYFQNEAQLEKSRLLSDRFSAERPKGSFSTLEIQRTEQGDSAMYLCASSWGIERGNEQFFGPGTRLTVL.

V gene TRBV19 combines with J gene TRBJ1-1; TRBD1 matches 8 bases. V gave up 5 bases and J gave up 5 bases; unmatched junction bases: 10. CDR1 and CDR2 from the germline V gene are LNHDA and SQIVND (reference sequence). The CDR3 is 15 residues long. CDR3 in DNA: TGTGCCAGTAGTCACAGGGGGGTGTCGAGGACTGAAGCTTTCTTT. This encodes CASSHRGVSRTEAFF.

CDR3 residues: CASSYLGQVNRGYTF. In DNA form, the CDR3 reads TGTGCCAGCAGCTATTTGGGACAGGTTAACCGTGGCTACACCTTC. This rearrangement joins TRBV7-9 to TRBJ1-2; TRBD1 aligns across 8 bases. Trimming removed 4 bases from V and 7 bases from J; junction bases left unmatched: 11. Germline loops: CDR1 SEHNR, CDR2 FQNEAQ (reference sequence). The CDR3 is 15 residues long.

Only one count was recorded for this clone. The chain uses TRBV7-8 and TRBJ2-5; D is unclear. This CDR3 is built from 14 residues. CDR1 and CDR2 from the germline V gene are SGHVS and FQNEAQ. V shed 3 bases and J shed 4 bases, with 12 bases lying between them. The chain's CDR3 is CASSLGSLAETQYF. CDR3 nucleotide sequence: TGTGCCAGCAGCTTGGGCAGTTTGGCAGAGACCCAGTACTTC.

This CDR3 is CASRPQGATIYGYTF. The CDR3 nucleotides read TGTGCCAGCAGGCCACAGGGGGCGACTATCTATGGCTACACCTTC. V gene TRBV6-5 combines with J gene TRBJ1-2; 9 bases map to TRBD1. The CDR3 has 15 residues. V dropped 6 bases and J dropped 4; count of bases not matched to a gene: 9. Germline-derived CDR1 and CDR2 are MNHEY and SVGAGI.

This chain joins TRBV5-6 and TRBJ1-6; D gene ambiguous. CDR3 size: 12 residues. Trimming left V 3 bases short and J 6 bases short, with 4 bases between. The germline V gene has CDR1 SGHDT and CDR2 YYEEEE. This chain's CDR3 is CASSSINSPLHF. As DNA, the CDR3 is TGTGCCAGCAGCTCTATTAATTCACCCCTCCACTTT.

V and J are TRBV7-8 and TRBJ1-1, with D possibly TRBD1 on 6 matching bases. V dropped 5 bases and J dropped 2 bases, with 15 bases sitting between them. Germline V CDR1 and CDR2: SGHVS, FQNEAQ. The CDR3 extends over 15 amino acids. CDR3 sequence reads: CASSREGVPNTEAFF. DNA of the CDR3: TGTGCCAGCAGCCGAGAGGGGGTTCCTAACACTGAAGCTTTCTTT.

The V gene is TRBV10-3, the J gene TRBJ2-1; 7 nucleotides align to TRBD1. The trim removed 9 bases at V and 0 bases at J, leaving 5 bases unmatched. Germline CDR1 is ENHRY and CDR2 is SYGVKD. The CDR3 has 14 residues. CDR3 DNA sequence: TGTGCCATTTACAGGGGAGACTCCTACAATGAGCAGTTCTTC. Translated, it gives CAIYRGDSYNEQFF.